This T cell receptor beta chain is from a study of beta chain features in type 1 diabetes. The study reverse transcribed the entire isolated RNA, so it sequenced expressed TCRB transcripts. The data were produced by immunoSEQ multiplex PCR, yet TCRdb's version contains in-frame clones alone and is incomplete. The sample includes under 300,000 clones, around 21% of them seen just once. Note on this clone: Its antigen is unidentified.

Overall study findings and caveats: Shortening that was moderate but significant affected the TCRB CDR3s of Type 1 diabetes patients in all four CD4+ subsets.

Germline values: CDR1 SGHNT, CDR2 YYREEE (reference sequence). There are 15 residues in the CDR3. J was trimmed by 9 bases and V by 1 base; bases with no gene match: 10. Sequencing input: naive CD4+ T cells from blood. This sequence was found in a woman between 40 and 50 years old with type 1 diabetes. The chain combines TRBV5-4 with TRBJ2-1, with 7 bases lining up with TRBD2. CDR3 DNA sequence: TGTGCCAGCAGCTTGAGGGGTGAGGGGAGGGGTGAGCAGTTCTTC. Its protein is CASSLRGEGRGEQFF.